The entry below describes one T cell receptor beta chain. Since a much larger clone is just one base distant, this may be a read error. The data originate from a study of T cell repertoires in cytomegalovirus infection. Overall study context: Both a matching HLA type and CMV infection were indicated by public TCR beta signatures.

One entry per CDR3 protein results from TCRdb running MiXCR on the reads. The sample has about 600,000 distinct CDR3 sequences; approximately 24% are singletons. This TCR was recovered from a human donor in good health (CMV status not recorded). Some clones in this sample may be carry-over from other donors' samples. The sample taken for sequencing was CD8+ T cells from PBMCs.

The CDR3 loop is CANFDRGAGANVLTF. Written as DNA, the CDR3 is TGTGCCAACTTCGACAGGGGGGCTGGGGCCAACGTCCTGACTTTC. The rearrangement uses TRBV11-2 and TRBJ2-6, with 9 bases that match TRBD1. Germline trimming cut 10 bases from V and 2 bases from J; bases unmatched to any gene: 6. Germline lookup yields CDR1 SGHAT and CDR2 FQNNGV. The CDR3 is 15 residues long.